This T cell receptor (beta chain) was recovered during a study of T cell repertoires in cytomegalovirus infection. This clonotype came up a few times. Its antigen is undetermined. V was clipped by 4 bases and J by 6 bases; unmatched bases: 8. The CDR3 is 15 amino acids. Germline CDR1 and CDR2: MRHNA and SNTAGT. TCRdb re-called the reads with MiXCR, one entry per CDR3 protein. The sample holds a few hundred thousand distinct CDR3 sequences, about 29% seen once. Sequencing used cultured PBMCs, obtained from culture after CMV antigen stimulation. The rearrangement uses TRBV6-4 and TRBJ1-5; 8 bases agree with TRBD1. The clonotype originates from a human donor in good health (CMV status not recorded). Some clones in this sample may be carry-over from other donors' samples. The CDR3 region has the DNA TGTGCCAGCAGTGCTACTGGACAGGGAGGTCAGCCCCAGCATTTT. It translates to CASSATGQGGQPQHF.